This TCR beta chain was captured by sequencing in a study of a mutant IDH1 vaccine in newly diagnosed glioma. Study summary: In some groups vaccination began 4-6 weeks post-radiotherapy; others received it with temozolomide. Treated individuals were about 60% male and about 40% female, averaging approximately 40 years of age.

In regard to this clone: Its specificity is not known.

Study-level results: No link was apparently found between pseudoprogression and changes in top peripheral T cell clonotypes. Immune responses arising from the vaccine appeared in about 93% of patients.

The CDR3 sequence is 13 residues long. Germline V gene data show CDR1 as MNHNY and CDR2 as SVGAGI (reference sequence). V shed 4 bases and J shed 5 bases, with 11 bases lying between them. Sequenced by immunoSEQ multiplex PCR; TCRdb stores in-frame clones only, minus some. The table lists tens of thousands of clones, about 74% of them singletons, with 4.5% to 5% in the top ten. As for time point: week 35, safety follow-up. One vaccine dose held 300 ug of mutant IDH1 20-mer peptide and came with topical imiquimod. The chain employs TRBV6-6 and TRBJ2-5, with D unclear. The receptor comes from a man aged 45-65 years with glioma. The source material was PBMCs, sampled from a glioma patient whose treatment included an IDH1 peptide vaccine. CDR3 nucleotide sequence: TGTGCCAGCAGTTCTAGTAGGTGGGAGACCCAGTACTTC. It yields the protein CASSSSRWETQYF.